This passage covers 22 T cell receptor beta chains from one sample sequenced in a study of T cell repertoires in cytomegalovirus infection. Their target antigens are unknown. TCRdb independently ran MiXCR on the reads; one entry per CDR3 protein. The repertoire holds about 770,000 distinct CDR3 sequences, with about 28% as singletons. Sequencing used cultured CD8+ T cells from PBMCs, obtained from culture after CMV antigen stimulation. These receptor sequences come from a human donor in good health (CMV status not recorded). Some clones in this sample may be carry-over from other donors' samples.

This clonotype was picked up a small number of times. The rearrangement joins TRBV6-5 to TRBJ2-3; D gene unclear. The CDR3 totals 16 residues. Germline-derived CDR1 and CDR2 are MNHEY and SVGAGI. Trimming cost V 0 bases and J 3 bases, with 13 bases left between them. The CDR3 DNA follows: TGTGCCAGCAGTTACTCGGCCCACCGGACGACAGATACGCAGTATTTT. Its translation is CASSYSAHRTTDTQYF.

This CDR3 reads CASSASGLFEKLFF. CDR3 DNA: TGTGCCAGCAGCGCAAGTGGGCTATTTGAAAAACTGTTTTTT. The chain is built from TRBV6-6 and TRBJ1-4; unclear D gene. The germline CDR1 and CDR2 sequences are MNHNY and SVGAGI (reference sequence). Trimming removed 6 bases at V and 7 bases at J, with 15 bases between. This CDR3 has 14 residues.

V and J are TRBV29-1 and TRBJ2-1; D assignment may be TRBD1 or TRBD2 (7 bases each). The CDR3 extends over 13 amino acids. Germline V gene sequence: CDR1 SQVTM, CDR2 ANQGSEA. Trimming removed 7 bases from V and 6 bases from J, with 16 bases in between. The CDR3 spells CSGSGGEFNEQFF. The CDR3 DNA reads TGCAGCGGTTCAGGGGGGGAGTTCAATGAGCAGTTCTTC.

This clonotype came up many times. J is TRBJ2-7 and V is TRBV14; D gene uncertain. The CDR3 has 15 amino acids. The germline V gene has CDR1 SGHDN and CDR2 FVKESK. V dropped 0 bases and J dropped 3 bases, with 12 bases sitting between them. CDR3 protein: CASSQDHNPNYEQYF. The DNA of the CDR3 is TGTGCCAGCAGCCAAGACCATAATCCCAACTACGAGCAGTACTTC.

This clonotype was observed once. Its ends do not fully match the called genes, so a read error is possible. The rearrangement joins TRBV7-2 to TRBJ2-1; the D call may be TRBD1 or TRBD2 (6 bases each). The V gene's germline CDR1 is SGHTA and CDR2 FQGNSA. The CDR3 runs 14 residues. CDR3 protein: CASSLAGGHNEPFF. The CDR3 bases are TGTGCCAGCAGCTTAGCGGGGGGCCACAATGAGCCGTTCTTC.

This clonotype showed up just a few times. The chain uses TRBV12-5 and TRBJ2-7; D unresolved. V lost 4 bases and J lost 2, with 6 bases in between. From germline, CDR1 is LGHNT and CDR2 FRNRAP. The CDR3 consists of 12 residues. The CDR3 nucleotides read TGTGCTAGTGGTTCTACGCCCTACGAGCAGTACTTC. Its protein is CASGSTPYEQYF.

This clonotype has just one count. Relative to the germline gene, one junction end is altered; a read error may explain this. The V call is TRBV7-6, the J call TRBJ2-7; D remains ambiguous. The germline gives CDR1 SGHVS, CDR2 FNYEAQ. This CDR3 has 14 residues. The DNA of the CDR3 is TGTGTCAGCAGCTTAGTTGGGGACTCCTACGAGCAGTACTTC. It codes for CVSSLVGDSYEQYF.

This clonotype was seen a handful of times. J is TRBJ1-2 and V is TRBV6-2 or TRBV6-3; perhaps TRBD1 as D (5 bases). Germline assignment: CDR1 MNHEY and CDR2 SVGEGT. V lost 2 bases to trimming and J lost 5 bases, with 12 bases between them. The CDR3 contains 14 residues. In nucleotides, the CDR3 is TGTGCCAGCAGTTACGGAGGGACTTTATATGGCTACACCTTC. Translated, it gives CASSYGGTLYGYTF.

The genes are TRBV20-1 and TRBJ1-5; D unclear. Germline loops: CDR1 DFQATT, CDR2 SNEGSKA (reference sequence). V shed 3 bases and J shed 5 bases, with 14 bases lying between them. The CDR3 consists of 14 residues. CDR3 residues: CSASRVGPDQPQHF. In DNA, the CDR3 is TGCAGTGCTAGTCGTGTCGGACCTGATCAGCCCCAGCATTTT.

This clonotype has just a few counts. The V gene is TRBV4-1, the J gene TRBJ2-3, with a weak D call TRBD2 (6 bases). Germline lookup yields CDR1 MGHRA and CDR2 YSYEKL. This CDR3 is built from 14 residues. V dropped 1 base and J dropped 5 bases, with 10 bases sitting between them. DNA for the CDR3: TGCGCCAGCAGCCAAGCGCCGGAGGGAGATACGCAGTATTTT. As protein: CASSQAPEGDTQYF.

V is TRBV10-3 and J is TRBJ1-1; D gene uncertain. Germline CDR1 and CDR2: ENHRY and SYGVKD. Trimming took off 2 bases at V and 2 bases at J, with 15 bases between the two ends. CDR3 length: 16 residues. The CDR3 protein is CAISEPSLDGNTEAFF. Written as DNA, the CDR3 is TGTGCCATCAGTGAGCCGAGTCTGGACGGAAACACTGAAGCTTTCTTT.

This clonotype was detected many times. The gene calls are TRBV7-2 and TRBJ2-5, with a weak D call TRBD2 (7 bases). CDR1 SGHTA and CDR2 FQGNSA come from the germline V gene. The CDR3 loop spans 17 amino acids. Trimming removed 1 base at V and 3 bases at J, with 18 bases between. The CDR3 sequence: CASSLGLPGGEEETQYF. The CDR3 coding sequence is TGTGCCAGCAGCTTAGGTCTACCGGGGGGCGAGGAAGAGACCCAGTACTTC.

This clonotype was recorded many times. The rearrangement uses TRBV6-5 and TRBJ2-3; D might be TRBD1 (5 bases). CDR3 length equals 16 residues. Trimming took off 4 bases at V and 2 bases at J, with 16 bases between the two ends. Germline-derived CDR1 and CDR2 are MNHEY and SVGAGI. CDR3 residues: CASSLDIQGHTDTQYF. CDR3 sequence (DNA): TGTGCCAGCAGTTTGGACATTCAGGGTCACACAGATACGCAGTATTTT.

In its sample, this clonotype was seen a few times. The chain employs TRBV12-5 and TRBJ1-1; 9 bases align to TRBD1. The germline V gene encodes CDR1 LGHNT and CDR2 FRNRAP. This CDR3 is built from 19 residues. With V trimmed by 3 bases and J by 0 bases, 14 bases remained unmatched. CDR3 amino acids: CASGFEVEGTGNMNTEAFF. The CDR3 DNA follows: TGTGCTAGTGGTTTTGAGGTGGAGGGGACAGGGAACATGAACACTGAAGCTTTCTTT.

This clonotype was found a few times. This chain's CDR3 is CASSLNSRLTLNTEAFF. DNA for the CDR3: TGTGCCAGCAGCTTAAATTCCCGCCTGACCCTAAACACTGAAGCTTTCTTT. This chain connects TRBV7-2 to TRBJ1-1, with no clear D. Per the germline V gene, CDR1 is SGHTA and CDR2 is FQGNSA. This CDR3 has 17 amino acids. V lost 2 bases to trimming and J lost 2 bases, with 18 bases between them.

The CDR3 bases are TGTGCCAGCAGTGACCCGGACAGGTCGAACACTGAAGCTTTCTTT. It is translated as CASSDPDRSNTEAFF. This chain connects TRBV12-3 or TRBV12-4 to TRBJ1-1, with 7 bases fitting TRBD1. The CDR3 length is 15 residues. V gave up 5 bases and J gave up 1 base; unmatched junction bases: 7.

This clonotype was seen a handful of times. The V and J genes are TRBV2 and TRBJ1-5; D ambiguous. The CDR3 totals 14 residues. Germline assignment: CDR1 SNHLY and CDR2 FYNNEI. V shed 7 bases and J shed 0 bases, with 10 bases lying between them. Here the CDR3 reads CASMNGLSNQPQHF. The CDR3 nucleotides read TGTGCCAGCATGAACGGCCTTAGCAATCAGCCCCAGCATTTT.

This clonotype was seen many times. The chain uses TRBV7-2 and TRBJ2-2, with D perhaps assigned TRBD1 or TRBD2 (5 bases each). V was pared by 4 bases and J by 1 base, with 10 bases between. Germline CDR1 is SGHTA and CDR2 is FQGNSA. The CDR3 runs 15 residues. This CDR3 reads CASSSRDQNTGELFF. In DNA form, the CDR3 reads TGTGCCAGCAGCTCCCGGGACCAGAACACCGGGGAGCTGTTTTTT.

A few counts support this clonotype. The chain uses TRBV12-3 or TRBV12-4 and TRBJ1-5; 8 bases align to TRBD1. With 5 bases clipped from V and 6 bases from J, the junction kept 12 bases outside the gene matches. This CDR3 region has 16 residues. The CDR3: CASSPQGAGKGQPQHF. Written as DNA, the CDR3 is TGTGCCAGCAGTCCCCAGGGGGCAGGGAAGGGTCAGCCCCAGCATTTT.

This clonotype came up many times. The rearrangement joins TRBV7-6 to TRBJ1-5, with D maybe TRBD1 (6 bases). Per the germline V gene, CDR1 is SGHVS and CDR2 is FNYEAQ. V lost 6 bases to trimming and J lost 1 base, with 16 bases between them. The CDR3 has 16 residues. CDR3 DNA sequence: TGTGCCAGCAGTCTGGGTACAGGGTCGAGCAATCAGCCCCAGCATTTT. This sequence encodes CASSLGTGSSNQPQHF.

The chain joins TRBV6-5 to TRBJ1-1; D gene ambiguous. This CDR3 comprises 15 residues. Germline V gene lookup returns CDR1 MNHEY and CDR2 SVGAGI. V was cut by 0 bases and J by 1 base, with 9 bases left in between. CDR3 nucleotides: TGTGCCAGCAGTTACTCCACAGCACAGAACACTGAAGCTTTCTTT. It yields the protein CASSYSTAQNTEAFF.

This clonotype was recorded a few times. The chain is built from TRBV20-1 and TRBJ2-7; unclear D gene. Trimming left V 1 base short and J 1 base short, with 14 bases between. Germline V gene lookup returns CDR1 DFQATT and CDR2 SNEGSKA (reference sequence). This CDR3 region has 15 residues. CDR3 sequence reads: CSARGPGWASYEQYV. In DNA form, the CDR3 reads TGCAGTGCTAGAGGCCCCGGGTGGGCATCCTACGAGCAGTACGTC.